These T cell receptor beta chains were read from a single sample in a study of CD8 T cells in ankylosing spondylitis. TCRdb re-analysed the 5' RACE reads in MiXCR, keeping a single row per CDR3 protein. The sample includes 300,000 to 350,000 distinct CDR3 sequences, around 21% of them seen just once. The material sequenced was blood, either unsorted or a sorted T cell fraction (not recorded which). These receptors were obtained from a female donor with ankylosing spondylitis or in good health (not recorded which). The CDR3 runs from the conserved cysteine through the conserved F or W. Fields, in order: J gene, V gene, clone size, D gene, CDR3 protein, CDR3 DNA. A D gene is named only where the DNA matches it firmly. Only part of the rows carry a size: once, few, many, or a class if the clone is expanded.

j_call: TRBJ2-3; v_call: TRBV20-1; clone_size: .; d_call: .; cdr3_aa: CSAVSGASSTDTQFF; cdr3_nt: TGCAGTGCCGTTAGCGGCGCCTCTAGCACAGATACGCAGTTTTTT
j_call: TRBJ1-1; v_call: TRBV6-5; clone_size: .; d_call: TRBD1; cdr3_aa: CASSSGGFGDTEAFF; cdr3_nt: TGTGCCAGCAGTTCAGGGGGCTTCGGGGACACTGAAGCTTTCTTT
j_call: TRBJ1-2; v_call: TRBV6-2/TRBV6-3; clone_size: .; d_call: .; cdr3_aa: CASSLFYGYTF; cdr3_nt: TGTGCCAGCAGCCTATTCTATGGCTACACCTTC
j_call: TRBJ2-7; v_call: TRBV7-2; clone_size: .; d_call: .; cdr3_aa: CASSLGRRGEQYF; cdr3_nt: TGTGCCAGCAGCTTAGGCCGGAGGGGTGAGCAGTACTTC
j_call: TRBJ2-7; v_call: TRBV20-1; clone_size: many; d_call: TRBD2; cdr3_aa: CSATLAGVGEQYF; cdr3_nt: TGCAGTGCTACCTTAGCGGGAGTTGGAGAGCAGTACTTC
j_call: TRBJ2-1; v_call: TRBV7-9; clone_size: .; d_call: .; cdr3_aa: CATPGTVSYNEQFF; cdr3_nt: TGTGCCACCCCTGGGACTGTTTCCTACAATGAGCAGTTCTTC
j_call: TRBJ2-3; v_call: TRBV2; clone_size: .; d_call: TRBD1; cdr3_aa: CASSASGQSSTDTQYF; cdr3_nt: TGTGCCAGCAGTGCCTCGGGACAGTCTAGCACAGATACGCAGTATTTT
j_call: TRBJ1-1; v_call: TRBV29-1; clone_size: many; d_call: .; cdr3_aa: CSVEVRGAGTEAFF; cdr3_nt: TGCAGCGTTGAAGTAAGGGGGGCCGGGACTGAAGCTTTCTTT
j_call: TRBJ2-2; v_call: TRBV4-3; clone_size: many; d_call: .; cdr3_aa: CASSRTLLTGELFF; cdr3_nt: TGCGCCAGCAGCCGGACCCTGTTGACCGGGGAGCTGTTTTTT
j_call: TRBJ1-1; v_call: TRBV20-1; clone_size: .; d_call: TRBD1; cdr3_aa: CSARVPGQGNTEAFF; cdr3_nt: TGCAGTGCTAGAGTCCCGGGACAGGGGAACACTGAAGCTTTCTTT
j_call: TRBJ1-2; v_call: TRBV12-3/TRBV12-4; clone_size: .; d_call: .; cdr3_aa: CASSFASGSKVYTF; cdr3_nt: TGTGCCAGCAGCTTCGCCTCCGGTTCCAAGGTCTACACCTTC
j_call: TRBJ2-1; v_call: TRBV20-1; clone_size: few; d_call: .; cdr3_aa: CSARLGDEQFF; cdr3_nt: TGCAGTGCCCGACTAGGCGATGAGCAGTTCTTC
j_call: TRBJ2-1; v_call: TRBV6-5; clone_size: few; d_call: TRBD2; cdr3_aa: CASTGLANEQFF; cdr3_nt: TGTGCCAGCACCGGACTAGCAAATGAGCAGTTCTTC
j_call: TRBJ2-5; v_call: TRBV15; clone_size: .; d_call: .; cdr3_aa: CATSIAGDGRETQYF; cdr3_nt: TGTGCCACCAGCATTGCAGGGGACGGGAGGGAGACCCAGTACTTC
j_call: TRBJ2-7; v_call: TRBV5-1; clone_size: few; d_call: .; cdr3_aa: CASSIGQKKVEQYF; cdr3_nt: TGCGCCAGCAGCATCGGACAGAAGAAAGTCGAGCAGTACTTC
j_call: TRBJ2-3; v_call: TRBV10-3; clone_size: few; d_call: .; cdr3_aa: CATRQVASTDTQYF; cdr3_nt: TGTGCCACCAGACAGGTCGCTAGCACAGATACGCAGTATTTT
j_call: TRBJ2-1; v_call: TRBV12-3/TRBV12-4; clone_size: .; d_call: TRBD2; cdr3_aa: CASSPRLAGVRAYNEKFF; cdr3_nt: TGTGCCAGCAGCCCCCGGCTAGCGGGAGTCAGGGCCTACAATGAGAAGTTCTTC
j_call: TRBJ2-7; v_call: TRBV2; clone_size: many; d_call: .; cdr3_aa: CATETGPLTYEQYF; cdr3_nt: TGTGCCACGGAAACAGGGCCTCTCACCTACGAGCAGTACTTC
j_call: TRBJ2-1; v_call: TRBV7-9; clone_size: few; d_call: .; cdr3_aa: CASTLGDEQFF; cdr3_nt: TGTGCCAGCACCCTAGGTGATGAGCAGTTCTTC
j_call: TRBJ1-2; v_call: TRBV29-1; clone_size: few; d_call: .; cdr3_aa: CSVEDRLRGTYGYTF; cdr3_nt: TGCAGCGTTGAAGATCGGCTCCGGGGAACCTATGGCTACACCTTC
j_call: TRBJ2-1; v_call: TRBV6-1; clone_size: .; d_call: .; cdr3_aa: CASRELGSDNEQFF; cdr3_nt: TGTGCCAGCAGGGAGCTGGGATCGGACAATGAGCAGTTCTTC
j_call: TRBJ2-2; v_call: TRBV6-1; clone_size: .; d_call: .; cdr3_aa: CASMRDTSTGELFF; cdr3_nt: TGTGCCAGCATGAGGGACACCTCCACCGGGGAGCTGTTTTTT
j_call: TRBJ2-3; v_call: TRBV7-2; clone_size: many; d_call: TRBD2; cdr3_aa: CASSPKAGGGTDTQYF; cdr3_nt: TGTGCCAGCAGCCCTAAGGCGGGAGGAGGCACAGATACGCAGTATTTT
j_call: TRBJ1-5; v_call: TRBV12-3/TRBV12-4; clone_size: .; d_call: TRBD1; cdr3_aa: CASSLTGQGNQPQHF; cdr3_nt: TGTGCCAGCAGTTTAACGGGACAGGGCAATCAGCCCCAGCATTTT
j_call: TRBJ1-1; v_call: TRBV6-1; clone_size: .; d_call: .; cdr3_aa: CASSQSPGGYTEAFF; cdr3_nt: TGTGCCAGCAGTCAATCACCGGGAGGCTACACTGAAGCTTTCTTT
j_call: TRBJ2-1; v_call: TRBV7-9; clone_size: .; d_call: TRBD2; cdr3_aa: CASSLPPGREAYNEQFF; cdr3_nt: TGTGCCAGCAGCTTACCACCGGGACGGGAGGCCTACAATGAGCAGTTCTTC
j_call: TRBJ2-1; v_call: TRBV20-1; clone_size: .; d_call: TRBD2; cdr3_aa: CSADSGRIGSDEQFF; cdr3_nt: TGCAGTGCCGATAGCGGGAGGATAGGGAGCGATGAGCAGTTCTTC